These 16 T cell receptor beta chains came from one sample sequenced in a study of T cells in Graves' hyperthyroidism and ophthalmopathy (dated by TCRdb to between 2017 and 2020). Libraries were prepared through multiplex PCR. TCRdb lists the instrument as Illumina HiSeq 2000. TCR beta CDR3 regions were amplified from RNA transcripts. For the first round of RT-PCR on the TCR CDR3, the HTBI primer set was used together with the Qiagen OneStep RT-PCR kit. The public sequencing data were trimmed at Q25 with fastp and processed into clonotypes with MiXCR by TCRdb, which kept only in-frame beta chains. Entries are consolidated by CDR3 protein sequence, retaining the most common genes and DNA. The sample table lists about 590,000 distinct CDR3 sequences, approximately 14% of them with a count of one. The ten largest account for around 7.5% of the sample. Sequenced sample: blood. The receptors were sampled from a woman aged 25 to 45 with Graves' hyperthyroidism.

This chain links TRBV20-1 with TRBJ1-2, with 7 bases lining up with TRBD1. The CDR3 contains 12 residues. Germline CDR1 and CDR2: DFQATT and SNEGSKA (reference sequence). V lost 5 bases to trimming and J lost 7 bases; unmatched junction nucleotides: 7. CDR3 sequence: CSAVLRGPGYTF. CDR3 sequence (DNA): TGCAGTGCTGTCCTTAGGGGGCCTGGCTACACCTTC.

This clonotype was seen many times. This chain links TRBV7-2 with TRBJ1-2, with TRBD1 matching 8 bases. In germline, CDR1 is SGHTA, CDR2 FQGNSA. V was pared by 5 bases and J by 8 bases, with 10 bases of the junction left unmatched. CDR3 length: 14 amino acids. Here the CDR3 reads CASSTDRDRLGYTF. Written as DNA, the CDR3 is TGTGCCAGCAGCACAGACCGGGACAGGCTAGGCTACACCTTC.

This clonotype occurred many times. This chain links TRBV29-1 with TRBJ2-1, with D possibly matching TRBD1 (6 bases). The CDR3 loop spans 14 amino acids. Germline V gene data show CDR1 as SQVTM and CDR2 as ANQGSEA. V was shortened by 6 bases and J by 0 bases, with 12 bases between the two germline ends. DNA of the CDR3: TGCAGCGTCCCGGACAGATCCTCCTACAATGAGCAGTTCTTC. This encodes CSVPDRSSYNEQFF.

The genes are TRBV11-2 and TRBJ1-3; TRBD1 is a possible D gene (5 bases). This CDR3 contains 11 residues. V was clipped by 11 bases and J by 2 bases, with 7 bases between them. Germline V gene data show CDR1 as SGHAT and CDR2 as FQNNGV. For the CDR3, the DNA is TGTGCCTGGGGGACTGGAAACACCATATATTTT. Residues: CAWGTGNTIYF.

Many counts were recorded for this clonotype. The CDR3 region has the DNA TGTGCCAGCAGTGAACATATGGTTAGCAATCAGCCCCAGCATTTT. It translates to CASSEHMVSNQPQHF. The V call is TRBV2, the J call TRBJ1-5, with D uncertain. CDR1 SNHLY and CDR2 FYNNEI come from the germline V gene. The CDR3 has 15 amino acids. With 2 bases removed from V and 0 bases from J, the gap between germline ends came to 8 bases.

This clonotype was observed many times. The V call is TRBV11-2, the J call TRBJ2-3; 9 bases map to TRBD2. The ends lost 2 bases at V and 0 bases at J; junction bases unmatched: 3. CDR3 length equals 16 residues. Germline V CDR1 and CDR2: SGHAT, FQNNGV. CDR3 sequence (DNA): TGTGCCAGCAGCTTACATACTAGCGGGAGCACAGATACGCAGTATTTT. It encodes CASSLHTSGSTDTQYF.

This clonotype was detected many times. The CDR3 DNA follows: TGTGCCAGCAGCCCGGCGAGGGGGCTTCAAGAGACCCAGTACTTC. Translation gives CASSPARGLQETQYF. The chain recombines TRBV28 with TRBJ2-5; TRBD1 agrees at 7 bases. V lost 6 bases to trimming and J lost 2 bases; unmatched junction nucleotides: 9. CDR1 is MDHEN and CDR2 is SYDVKM in the germline V gene. CDR3 length: 15 residues.

This clonotype was picked up a small number of times. V usage is TRBV24-1 and J usage is TRBJ1-1, with a tentative D call TRBD1 (6 bases). With 7 bases removed from V and 0 bases from J, the gap between germline ends came to 14 bases. Germline CDR1 and CDR2: KGHDR and SFDVKD. CDR3 length: 15 amino acids. The CDR3, as DNA: TGTGCCACCAGCCACGGACAGATCATGAACACTGAAGCTTTCTTT. Its protein product is CATSHGQIMNTEAFF.

This clonotype was recorded many times. The V and J genes are TRBV7-9 and TRBJ2-7; 7 bases match TRBD1. CDR3 length: 14 amino acids. Per germline, CDR1 SEHNR and CDR2 FQNEAQ (reference sequence). J gave up 6 bases and V 5 bases, and 10 bases lay outside the gene matches. The CDR3 here is CASSPTPTGSEQYF. In DNA, the CDR3 is TGTGCCAGCAGCCCGACACCGACAGGGAGCGAGCAGTACTTC.

This clonotype was found a few times. This chain links TRBV19 with TRBJ1-2, with a possible D match to TRBD1 (6 bases). Between the trimmed V and J ends, which lost 7 bases and 3 bases, there was a span of 12 bases. Per the germline V gene, CDR1 is LNHDA and CDR2 is SQIVND (reference sequence). The length of the CDR3 is 13 residues. CDR3 protein: CASTPDSYYGYTF. The DNA of the CDR3 is TGTGCCAGTACCCCGGACAGTTACTATGGCTACACCTTC.

The chain has TRBV4-1 and TRBJ2-7, with a tentative D call TRBD2 (5 bases). V was clipped by 4 bases and J by 0 bases, with 16 bases between them. CDR1 is MGHRA, CDR2 YSYEKL, per germline. This CDR3 is 16 amino acids long. In DNA form, the CDR3 reads TGCGCCAGCAGCCTTCGCAGCGGAGACAACTCCTACGAGCAGTACTTC. Translating gives CASSLRSGDNSYEQYF.

This clonotype showed up just a few times. The chain couples TRBV28 to TRBJ1-4; TRBD1 might be the D (5 bases). The CDR3 extends over 16 amino acids. From germline, CDR1 is MDHEN and CDR2 SYDVKM. The V gene lost 6 bases and the J gene lost 3 bases, with 17 bases spanning the gap. Written as DNA, the CDR3 is TGTGCCAGCAGCAGACTAATCGCGGGGGCTAATGAAAAACTGTTTTTT. Its protein is CASSRLIAGANEKLFF.

This clonotype was recorded at least ten times. The gene calls are TRBV20-1 and TRBJ2-1; weak D call: TRBD1 (6 bases). CDR1 is DFQATT and CDR2 is SNEGSKA in the germline V gene (reference sequence). V gave up 6 bases and J gave up 2 bases, with 20 bases separating them. This CDR3 is built from 16 residues. The CDR3 DNA is TGCAGTGCCCCGTACGTTACCGGGACAACCTACAATGAGCAGTTCTTC. Residues: CSAPYVTGTTYNEQFF.

Ten or more counts support this clonotype. The chain uses TRBV7-9 and TRBJ2-7; D might be TRBD2 (6 bases). The germline CDR1 and CDR2 sequences are SEHNR and FQNEAQ (reference sequence). The CDR3 is made up of 14 amino acids. Trimming pared 4 bases from V and 3 bases from J, leaving 13 bases between. The chain's CDR3 is CASSSGTELYEQYF. DNA of the CDR3: TGTGCCAGCAGCTCAGGGACTGAGCTCTACGAGCAGTACTTC.

The sample holds a few counts of this clonotype. The chain couples TRBV19 to TRBJ1-5; D ambiguous. The ends were cut back, 2 bases at V and 7 bases at J, with 9 bases in the middle. This CDR3 spans 13 amino acids. CDR1 LNHDA and CDR2 SQIVND come from the germline V gene (reference sequence). The CDR3 protein is CASSISGRQPQHF. In DNA, the CDR3 is TGTGCCAGTAGTATAAGCGGGAGACAGCCCCAGCATTTT.

The table lists this clonotype with a few counts. This clone may be a read error of a much larger clone one base away. The chain is built from TRBV7-3 and TRBJ1-2; the match to TRBD1 covers 9 bases. There are 15 residues in the CDR3. V was clipped by 8 bases and J by 8 bases; unmatched bases: 15. CDR1 is SGHTA, CDR2 FQGTGA, per germline. The DNA of the CDR3 is TGTGCCAGCGGCTCGCCAACAGGGGGCTTTTGGGGCTACACCTTC. Amino acid sequence: CASGSPTGGFWGYTF.